This TCR beta chain is from a study of T cells in Graves' hyperthyroidism and ophthalmopathy. Study-wide results and caveats: Researchers report that a 13 V-J model separated ophthalmopathy from stable hyperthyroidism.

Amplification targeted TCR beta CDR3 regions from RNA transcripts. A first-round RT-PCR of the TCR CDR3 used the HTBI primer set. One entry per CDR3 protein results from TCRdb running MiXCR on the multiplex PCR reads. The sample contains nearly 600,000 distinct CDR3 sequences, around 14% of which appear only once. This CDR3 spans 17 amino acids. The ends lost 5 bases at V and 3 bases at J; junction bases unmatched: 11. Per germline, CDR1 MNHNS and CDR2 SASEGT. With respect to this clonotype: Its cognate antigen is unknown. A much bigger clone sits one base away, suggesting this may be a read error.

Pregnant or lactating patients were excluded, as were those with uncontrolled infection or other autoimmune disease. The TCR was taken from a woman in her late teens or twenties with Graves' ophthalmopathy. The specimen sequenced was blood. The chain combines TRBV6-1 with TRBJ2-3, with TRBD2 matching 10 bases. The chain's CDR3 is CASSTGASGSITDTQYF. The CDR3 bases are TGTGCCAGCAGTACAGGGGCTAGCGGGAGTATTACAGATACGCAGTATTTT.